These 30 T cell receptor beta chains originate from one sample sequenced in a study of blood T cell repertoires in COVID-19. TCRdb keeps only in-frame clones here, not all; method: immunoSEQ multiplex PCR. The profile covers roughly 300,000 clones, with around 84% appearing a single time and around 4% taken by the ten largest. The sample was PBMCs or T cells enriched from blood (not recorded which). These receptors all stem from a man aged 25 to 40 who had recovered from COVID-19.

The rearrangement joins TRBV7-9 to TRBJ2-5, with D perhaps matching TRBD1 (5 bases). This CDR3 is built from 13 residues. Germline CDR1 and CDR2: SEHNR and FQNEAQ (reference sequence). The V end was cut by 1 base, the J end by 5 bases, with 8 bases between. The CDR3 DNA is TGTGCCAGCAGCTTAGGGGGCCATGAGACCCAGTACTTC. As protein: CASSLGGHETQYF.

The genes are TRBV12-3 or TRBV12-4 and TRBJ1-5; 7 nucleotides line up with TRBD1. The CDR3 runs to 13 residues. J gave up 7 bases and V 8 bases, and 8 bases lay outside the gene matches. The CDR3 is CASGTGVRQPQHF. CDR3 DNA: TGTGCCAGCGGTACAGGGGTAAGGCAGCCCCAGCATTTT.

Here the CDR3 reads CATSDFPRTGWDTQYF. In nucleotides, the CDR3 is TGTGCCACCAGTGATTTTCCCCGTACAGGGTGGGATACGCAGTATTTT. The V gene is TRBV24-1, the J gene TRBJ2-3, with D tentatively TRBD1 (6 bases). The CDR3 is made up of 16 amino acids. V lost 1 base and J 6 bases, leaving 16 bases between the germline ends. The germline CDR1 and CDR2 sequences are KGHDR and SFDVKD.

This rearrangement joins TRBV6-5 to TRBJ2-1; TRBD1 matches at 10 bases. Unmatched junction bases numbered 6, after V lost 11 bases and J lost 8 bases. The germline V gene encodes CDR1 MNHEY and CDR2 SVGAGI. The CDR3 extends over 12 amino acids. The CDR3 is CASDRGYDEQFF. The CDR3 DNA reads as TGTGCCTCGGACAGGGGGTACGATGAGCAGTTCTTC.

The CDR3 DNA sequence: TGTGCCAGAAGCGACAGGGGGCAAGAGACCCAGTACTTC. Its protein is CARSDRGQETQYF. The J gene is TRBJ2-5, the V gene TRBV5-3; 9 positions agree with TRBD1. TRBV5-3 is filed as an ORF, its function uncertain. CDR3 length: 13 amino acids. J lost 2 bases, V lost 4 bases, and 0 bases had no gene match.

This CDR3 reads CASSRADYNEQFF. CDR3 coding DNA: TGTGCCAGCAGTCGAGCGGATTACAATGAGCAGTTCTTC. V is TRBV7-9 and J is TRBJ2-1; tentatively, D is TRBD2 (5 bases). CDR1 is SEHNR and CDR2 is FQNEAQ in the germline V gene (reference sequence). CDR3 length: 13 residues. V was cut by 6 bases and J by 4 bases, with 10 bases left in between. The full variable domain, rest sourced from reference TRBV7-9 and TRBJ2-1, is DTGVSQNPRHKITKRGQNVTFRCDPISEHNRLYWYRQTLGQGPEFLTYFQNEAQLEKSRLLSDRFSAERPKGSFSTLEIQRTEQGDSAMYLCASSRADYNEQFFGPGTRLTVL.

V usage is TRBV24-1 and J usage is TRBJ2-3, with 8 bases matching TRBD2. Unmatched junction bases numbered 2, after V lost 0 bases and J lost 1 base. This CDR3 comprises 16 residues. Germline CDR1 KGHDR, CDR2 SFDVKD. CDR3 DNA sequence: TGTGCCACCAGTGATTTGCGAGCGGGGGGCACAGATACGCAGTATTTT. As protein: CATSDLRAGGTDTQYF.

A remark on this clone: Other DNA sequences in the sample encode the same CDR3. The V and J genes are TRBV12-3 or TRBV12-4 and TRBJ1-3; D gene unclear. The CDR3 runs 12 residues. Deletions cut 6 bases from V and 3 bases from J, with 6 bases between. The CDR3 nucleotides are TGTGCCAGCAGCCCTAATGGAAACACCATATATTTT. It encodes CASSPNGNTIYF.

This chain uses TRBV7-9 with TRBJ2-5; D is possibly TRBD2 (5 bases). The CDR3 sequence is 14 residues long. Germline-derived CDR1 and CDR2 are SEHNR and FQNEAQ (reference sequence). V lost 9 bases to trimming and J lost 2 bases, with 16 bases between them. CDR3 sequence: CASELFGNQETQYF. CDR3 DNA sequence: TGTGCCAGTGAGTTATTCGGGAATCAAGAGACCCAGTACTTC. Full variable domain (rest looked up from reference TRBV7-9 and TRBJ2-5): DTGVSQNPRHKITKRGQNVTFRCDPISEHNRLYWYRQTLGQGPEFLTYFQNEAQLEKSRLLSDRFSAERPKGSFSTLEIQRTEQGDSAMYLCASELFGNQETQYFGPGTRLLVL.

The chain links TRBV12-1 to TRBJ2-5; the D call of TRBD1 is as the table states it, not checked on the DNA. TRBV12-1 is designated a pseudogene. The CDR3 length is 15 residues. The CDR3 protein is CASSPRDRAQETQYF. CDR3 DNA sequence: TGTGCCAGCAGCCCTAGGGACAGGGCCCAAGAGACCCAGTACTTC.

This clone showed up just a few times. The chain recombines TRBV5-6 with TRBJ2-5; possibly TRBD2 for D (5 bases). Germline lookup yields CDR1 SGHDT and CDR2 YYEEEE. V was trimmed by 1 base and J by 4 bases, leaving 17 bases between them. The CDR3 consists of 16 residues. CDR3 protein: CASSLNRLSRGETQYF. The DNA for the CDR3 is TGTGCCAGCAGCTTGAATCGACTAAGTCGCGGAGAGACCCAGTACTTC.

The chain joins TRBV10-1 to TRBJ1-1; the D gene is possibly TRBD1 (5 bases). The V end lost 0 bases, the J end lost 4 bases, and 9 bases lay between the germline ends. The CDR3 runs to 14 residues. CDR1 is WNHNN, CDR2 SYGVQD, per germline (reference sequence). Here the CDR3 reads CASSESLGGTEAFF. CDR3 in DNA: TGCGCCAGCAGTGAGTCGTTGGGGGGCACTGAAGCTTTCTTT.

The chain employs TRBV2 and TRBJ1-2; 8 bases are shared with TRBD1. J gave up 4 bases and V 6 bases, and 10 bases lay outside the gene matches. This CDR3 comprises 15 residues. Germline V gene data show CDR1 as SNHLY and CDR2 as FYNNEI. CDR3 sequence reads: CASSDSGGVGYGYTF. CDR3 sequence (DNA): TGTGCCAGCAGCGATTCAGGGGGCGTTGGCTATGGCTACACCTTC.

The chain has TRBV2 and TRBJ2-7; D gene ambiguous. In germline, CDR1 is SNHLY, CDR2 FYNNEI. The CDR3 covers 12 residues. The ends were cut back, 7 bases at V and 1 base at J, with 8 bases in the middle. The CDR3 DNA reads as TGTGCCAGCACCGGTGGTTCCTACGAGCAGTACTTC. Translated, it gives CASTGGSYEQYF.

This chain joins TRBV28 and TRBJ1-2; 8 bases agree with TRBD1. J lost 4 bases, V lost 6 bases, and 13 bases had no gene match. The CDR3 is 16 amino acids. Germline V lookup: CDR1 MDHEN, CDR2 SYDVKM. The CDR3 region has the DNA TGTGCCAGCAGCGGGACCGCGACAGGGGACCCCTATGGCTACACCTTC. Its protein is CASSGTATGDPYGYTF.

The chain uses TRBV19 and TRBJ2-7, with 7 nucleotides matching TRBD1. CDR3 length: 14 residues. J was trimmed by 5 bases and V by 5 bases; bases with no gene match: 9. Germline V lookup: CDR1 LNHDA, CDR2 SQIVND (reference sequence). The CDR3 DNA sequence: TGTGCCAGTAGTCCCGGGACAGCAACCCACGAGCAGTACTTC. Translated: CASSPGTATHEQYF.

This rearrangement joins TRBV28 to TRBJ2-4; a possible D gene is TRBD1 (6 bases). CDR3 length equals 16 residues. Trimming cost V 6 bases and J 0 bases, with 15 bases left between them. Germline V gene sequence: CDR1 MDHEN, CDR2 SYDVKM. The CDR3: CASRPQGIIAKNIQYF. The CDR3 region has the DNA TGTGCCAGCAGGCCACAGGGCATAATAGCCAAAAACATTCAGTACTTC.

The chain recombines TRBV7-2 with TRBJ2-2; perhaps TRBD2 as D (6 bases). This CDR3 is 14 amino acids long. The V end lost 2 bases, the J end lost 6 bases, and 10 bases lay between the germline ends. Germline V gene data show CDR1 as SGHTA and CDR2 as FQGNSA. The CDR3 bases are TGTGCCAGCAGCTTAACTAGCCCCCCCGGGGAGCTGTTTTTT. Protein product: CASSLTSPPGELFF.

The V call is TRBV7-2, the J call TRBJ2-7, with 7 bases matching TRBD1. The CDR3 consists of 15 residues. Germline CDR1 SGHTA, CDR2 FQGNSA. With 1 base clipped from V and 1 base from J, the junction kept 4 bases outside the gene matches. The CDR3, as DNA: TGTGCCAGCAGCTTAGAAAGGGGGCCATCCTACGAGCAGTACTTC. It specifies CASSLERGPSYEQYF.

CDR3 DNA sequence: TGCGCCAGCAGCCAAGGCGGCGGCAGGGTAATTGATGAGCAGTTCTTC. This gives the protein CASSQGGGRVIDEQFF. The rearrangement links TRBV4-1 to TRBJ2-1, with D possibly matching TRBD1 (5 bases). Germline values: CDR1 MGHRA, CDR2 YSYEKL. This CDR3 contains 16 residues. Trimming cost V 1 base and J 8 bases, with 18 bases left between them.

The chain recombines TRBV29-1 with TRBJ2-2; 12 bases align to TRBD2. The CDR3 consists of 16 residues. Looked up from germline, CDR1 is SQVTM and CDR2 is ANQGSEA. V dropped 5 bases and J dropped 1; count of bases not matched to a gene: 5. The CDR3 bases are TGCAGCGTTAGACTAGCGGGAGTAGAGAACACCGGGGAGCTGTTTTTT. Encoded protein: CSVRLAGVENTGELFF.

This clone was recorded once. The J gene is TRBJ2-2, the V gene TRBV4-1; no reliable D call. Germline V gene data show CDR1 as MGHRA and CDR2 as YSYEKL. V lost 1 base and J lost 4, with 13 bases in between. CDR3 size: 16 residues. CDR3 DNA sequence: TGCGCCAGCAGCCAAGGATACATCGATGCCACCGGGGAGCTGTTTTTT. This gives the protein CASSQGYIDATGELFF.

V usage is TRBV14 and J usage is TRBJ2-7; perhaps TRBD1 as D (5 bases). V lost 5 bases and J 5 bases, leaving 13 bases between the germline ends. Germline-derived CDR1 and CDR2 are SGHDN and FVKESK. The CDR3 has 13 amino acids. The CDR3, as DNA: TGTGCCAGCAGCATCCAGGGTTACCACGAGCAGTACTTC. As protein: CASSIQGYHEQYF. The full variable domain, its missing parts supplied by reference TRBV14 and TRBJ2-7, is EAGVTQFPSHSVIEKGQTVTLRCDPISGHDNLYWYRRVMGKEIKFLLHFVKESKQDESGMPNNRFLAERTGGTYSTLKVQPAELEDSGVYFCASSIQGYHEQYFGPGTRLTVT.

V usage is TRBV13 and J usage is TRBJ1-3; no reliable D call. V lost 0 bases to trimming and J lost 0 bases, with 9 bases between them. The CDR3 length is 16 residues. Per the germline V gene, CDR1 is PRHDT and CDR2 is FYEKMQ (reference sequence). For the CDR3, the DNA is TGTGCCAGCAGCTTAGGCCTAGGACTCTCTGGAAACACCATATATTTT. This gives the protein CASSLGLGLSGNTIYF.

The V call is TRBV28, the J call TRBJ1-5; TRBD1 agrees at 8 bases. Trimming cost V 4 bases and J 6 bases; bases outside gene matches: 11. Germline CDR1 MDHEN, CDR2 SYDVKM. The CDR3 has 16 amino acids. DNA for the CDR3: TGTGCCAGCAGTTCCCGGAACAGGGGGAAAGGTCAGCCCCAGCATTTT. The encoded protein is CASSSRNRGKGQPQHF.

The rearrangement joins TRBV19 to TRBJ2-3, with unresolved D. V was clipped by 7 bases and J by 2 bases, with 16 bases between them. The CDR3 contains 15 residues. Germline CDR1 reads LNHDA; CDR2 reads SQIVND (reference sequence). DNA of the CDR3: TGTGCCAGTAATGGGTTAGACTCCGTCACAGATACGCAGTATTTT. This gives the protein CASNGLDSVTDTQYF.

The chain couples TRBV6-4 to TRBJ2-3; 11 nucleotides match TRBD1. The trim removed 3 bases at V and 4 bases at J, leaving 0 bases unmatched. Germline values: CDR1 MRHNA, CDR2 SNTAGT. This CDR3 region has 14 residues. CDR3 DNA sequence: TGTGCCAGCAGTGAGGGACAGGGGGCAGATACGCAGTATTTT. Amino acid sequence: CASSEGQGADTQYF.

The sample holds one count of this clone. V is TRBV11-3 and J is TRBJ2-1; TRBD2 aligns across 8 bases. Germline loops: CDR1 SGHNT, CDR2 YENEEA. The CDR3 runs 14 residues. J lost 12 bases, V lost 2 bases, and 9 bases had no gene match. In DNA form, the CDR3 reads TGTGCCAGCAGCTTACTGAGCGGGAGCTTGCGGCAGTTCTTC. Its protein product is CASSLLSGSLRQFF. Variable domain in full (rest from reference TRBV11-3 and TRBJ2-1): EAGVVQSPRYKIIEKKQPVAFWCNPISGHNTLYWYLQNLGQGPELLIRYENEEAVDDSQLPKDRFSAERLKGVDSTLKIQPAELGDSAVYLCASSLLSGSLRQFFGPGTRLTVL.

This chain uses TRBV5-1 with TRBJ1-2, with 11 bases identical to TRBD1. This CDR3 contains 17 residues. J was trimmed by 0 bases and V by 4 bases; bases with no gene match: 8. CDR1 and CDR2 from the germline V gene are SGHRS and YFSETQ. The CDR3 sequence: CASSPGTGGHPNYGYTF. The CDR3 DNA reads TGCGCCAGCAGCCCCGGGACAGGGGGGCATCCTAACTATGGCTACACCTTC. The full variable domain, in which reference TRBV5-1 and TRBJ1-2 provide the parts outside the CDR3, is KAGVTQTPRYLIKTRGQQVTLSCSPISGHRSVSWYQQTPGQGLQFLFEYFSETQRNKGNFPGRFSGRQFSNSRSEMNVSTLELGDSALYLCASSPGTGGHPNYGYTFGSGTRLTVV.

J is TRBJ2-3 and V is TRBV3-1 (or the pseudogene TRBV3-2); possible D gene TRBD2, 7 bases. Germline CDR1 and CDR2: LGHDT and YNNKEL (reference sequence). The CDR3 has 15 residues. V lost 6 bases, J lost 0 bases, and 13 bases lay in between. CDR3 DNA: TGTGCCAGCAGGGGGGGGGCCCTTAGCACAGATACGCAGTATTTT. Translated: CASRGGALSTDTQYF.